Given below is one TCR beta chain in context. Its target is not known. The data were taken from a study of cytomegalovirus exposure and HLA in healthy donors. Study-wide results and limits: Later on, an analysis tied 15,000 to 20,000 TCR beta sequences to HLA alleles at 0.05 false discovery rate. Segments of the TCR beta V type were, in most cases, productive about 87% or about 30% of the time in an earlier analysis. It was reportedly the case that the classifier diagnosed cytomegalovirus status with high specificity and sensitivity.

The PCR contained 60 Vbeta and 13 Jbeta primers. The table came from immunoSEQ multiplex PCR; TCRdb's copy has only in-frame clones and leaves some out. The table has approximately 130,000 clones, roughly 77% seen once. Likely unrecorded immune exposures existed in these nominally healthy donors. The CDR3 is 15 amino acids. Trimming took off 5 bases at V and 2 bases at J, with 13 bases between the two ends. Per germline, CDR1 SEHNR and CDR2 FQNEAQ (reference sequence). The rearrangement joins TRBV7-9 to TRBJ1-3, with a possible D match to TRBD1 (5 bases). The receptor was derived from a man younger than 35 in good health and CMV-seronegative. The sequencing sample was made of PBMCs. The CDR3 reads CASSHMGGAGNTIYF. The DNA of the CDR3 is TGTGCCAGCAGCCATATGGGGGGTGCTGGAAACACCATATATTTT.